This TCR beta chain was retrieved from a study of cytomegalovirus exposure and HLA in healthy donors. In this sample, this clone turned up a few times. The antigen is unknown. V was pared by 2 bases and J by 2 bases, with 4 bases between. CDR1 is GTSNPN and CDR2 is SVGIG in the germline V gene (reference sequence). The CDR3 is made up of 11 amino acids. Both 60 Vbeta primers and 13 Jbeta primers went into the PCR. Authors' analysis steps: A later analysis tallied tens of millions of unique TCR beta chains, 9.5 million to 14 million of them shared. Sequenced by immunoSEQ multiplex PCR; TCRdb stores in-frame clones only, minus some. That table supplies the V and J calls and clone size; D and trimming were determined from the DNA. The data hold about 120,000 clones, with approximately 80% observed a single time. The study's findings and limits: In a later analysis, a missense DCLRE1C variant was linked to TCR beta V- and J-gene trimming. A later analysis linked 15,000 to 20,000 TCR beta sequences to HLA alleles at 0.05 false discovery rate. Previous analysis showed most TCR beta V segments were productive about 90% or about 30% of the time.

The clonotype originates from a man between 25 and 39 years old in good health and CMV-seropositive. The chain carries TRBV30 and TRBJ2-7; D unresolved. The sequencing sample was made of PBMCs. CDR3 protein: CAWSPAYEQYF. CDR3 DNA: TGTGCCTGGAGTCCCGCCTACGAGCAGTACTTC.